These 3 T cell receptor beta chains were all obtained from the same sample, sequenced in a study of T cell changes during pregnancy in multiple sclerosis. Profiled with immunoSEQ multiplex PCR; TCRdb holds only in-frame clones, not every one. This table holds around 110,000 clones, around nine tenths found once. Material: peripheral blood, obtained in the third trimester of pregnancy. These receptors all stem from a female donor with multiple sclerosis, enrolled in a pregnancy study.

The rearrangement joins TRBV18 to TRBJ2-5; 8 bases match TRBD1. Germline-derived CDR1 and CDR2 are KGHSH and LQKENI. J gave up 4 bases and V 1 base, and 8 bases lay outside the gene matches. This CDR3 comprises 16 residues. The CDR3 sequence is CASSPQGRGLGETQYF. The CDR3 region has the DNA TGTGCCAGCTCACCACAAGGCAGGGGGCTCGGAGAGACCCAGTACTTC.

The chain recombines TRBV6-1 with TRBJ1-2, with D perhaps matching TRBD1 (6 bases). The V gene's germline CDR1 is MNHNS and CDR2 SASEGT. CDR3 size: 14 residues. V was shortened by 2 bases and J by 4 bases, with 11 bases between the two germline ends. CDR3 sequence (DNA): TGTGCCAGCAGTGAACAAGGGGGGGGCTATGGCTACACCTTC. Translation gives CASSEQGGGYGYTF.

This sequence joins TRBV7-9 and TRBJ1-1, with a weak D call TRBD1 (6 bases). This CDR3 has 12 amino acids. V was trimmed by 10 bases and J by 4 bases, leaving 13 bases between them. Per germline, CDR1 SEHNR and CDR2 FQNEAQ (reference sequence). The CDR3 protein is CATFGGATEAFF. CDR3 nucleotides: TGTGCCACCTTTGGGGGGGCCACTGAAGCTTTCTTT. The variable domain in full, completed from reference TRBV7-9 and TRBJ1-1, reads DTGVSQNPRHKITKRGQNVTFRCDPISEHNRLYWYRQTLGQGPEFLTYFQNEAQLEKSRLLSDRFSAERPKGSFSTLEIQRTEQGDSAMYLCATFGGATEAFFGQGTRLTVV.